Below are 17 T cell receptor beta chains sequenced from a single sample in a study of T cell responses to AZD1222 COVID-19 vaccine. TCRdb keeps only in-frame clones here, not all; method: immunoSEQ multiplex PCR. The data contain about 93,000 clones, around 91% of them singletons. Sample: peripheral blood, taken 28 days after the second AZD1222 dose. The source of these receptors is an adult who received the AZD1222 COVID-19 vaccine.

This clone has only one observation. V and J are TRBV10-3 and TRBJ2-7; TRBD1 is a possible D gene (6 bases). V was shortened by 9 bases and J by 2 bases, with 8 bases between the two germline ends. The CDR3 is made up of 11 amino acids. Germline V gene sequence: CDR1 ENHRY, CDR2 SYGVKD. Here the CDR3 reads CAIGQTYEQYF. CDR3 DNA sequence: TGTGCCATAGGACAGACCTACGAGCAGTACTTC.

V and J are TRBV19 and TRBJ2-7; possible D gene TRBD1, 5 bases. The germline gives CDR1 LNHDA, CDR2 SQIVND (reference sequence). Trimming stripped 5 bases from V and 3 bases from J, with 8 bases between. CDR3 size: 12 residues. The CDR3 DNA reads as TGTGCCAGTAGTCCTCAGGGCTACGAGCAGTACTTC. This sequence encodes CASSPQGYEQYF.

V usage is TRBV6-6 and J usage is TRBJ1-5; tentatively, D is TRBD1 (6 bases). The CDR3 loop spans 14 amino acids. From germline, CDR1 is MNHNY and CDR2 SVGAGI (reference sequence). Trimming left V 6 bases short and J 5 bases short, with 14 bases between. The CDR3 DNA is TGTGCCAGCAGCCGTCCAGGGGTAGATCAGCCCCAGCATTTT. It encodes CASSRPGVDQPQHF.

This chain links TRBV6-5 with TRBJ1-1; D is uncertain. The CDR3 is made up of 12 amino acids. V lost 2 bases and J 1 base, leaving 2 bases between the germline ends. The germline gives CDR1 MNHEY, CDR2 SVGAGI. In DNA form, the CDR3 reads TGTGCCAGCAGTTACAGGAACACTGAAGCTTTCTTT. Protein sequence: CASSYRNTEAFF.

J is TRBJ2-5 and V is TRBV6-6; D perhaps matches TRBD1 (5 bases). The V gene lost 10 bases and the J gene lost 4 bases, with 13 bases spanning the gap. The CDR3 spans 12 residues. Germline V gene data show CDR1 as MNHNY and CDR2 as SVGAGI (reference sequence). The CDR3 here is CATFRAAETQYF. CDR3 coding DNA: TGTGCCACCTTCAGGGCCGCAGAGACCCAGTACTTC.

The V and J genes are TRBV7-8 and TRBJ2-5; D call uncertain. Germline CDR1 SGHVS, CDR2 FQNEAQ. V lost 2 bases and J lost 3, with 16 bases in between. CDR3 length: 16 residues. CDR3 protein: CASSLTRAPRKETQYF. The DNA for the CDR3 is TGTGCCAGCAGCTTAACCAGAGCCCCCCGTAAAGAGACCCAGTACTTC.

This clone appeared once. The chain uses TRBV11-2 and TRBJ2-2; no firm D call. Trimming removed 8 bases from V and 0 bases from J, with 4 bases in between. Germline CDR1 SGHAT, CDR2 FQNNGV. The CDR3 is made up of 12 amino acids. CDR3 sequence: CASGPNTGELFF. In DNA form, the CDR3 reads TGTGCCAGCGGACCGAACACCGGGGAGCTGTTTTTT.

The CDR3: CATSRFPQGTSFETQYF. As DNA, the CDR3 is TGTGCCACCAGCAGGTTCCCTCAGGGGACTAGTTTTGAGACCCAGTACTTC. V gene TRBV15 combines with J gene TRBJ2-5, with 8 bases that match TRBD2. Losses at the gene ends were 3 bases for V and 5 bases for J; bases not matched to a gene: 14. Germline lookup yields CDR1 LNHNV and CDR2 YYDKDF (reference sequence). This CDR3 comprises 17 residues.

The CDR3 DNA follows: TGTGCCAGCAGTTATGGGGGCTATGGCTACACCTTC. Protein product: CASSYGGYGYTF. The chain couples TRBV6-5 to TRBJ1-2; D might be TRBD1 (5 bases). The CDR3 contains 12 residues. The germline CDR1 and CDR2 sequences are MNHEY and SVGAGI. V was clipped by 3 bases and J by 4 bases, with 6 bases between them.

The chain couples TRBV3-1 (or the pseudogene TRBV3-2) to TRBJ2-3; D unclear. The CDR3 totals 15 residues. V was trimmed by 3 bases and J by 2 bases, leaving 12 bases between them. From germline, CDR1 is LGHDT and CDR2 YNNKEL (reference sequence). The CDR3 protein is CASSHEGLVTDTQYF. For the CDR3, the DNA is TGTGCCAGCAGCCATGAAGGCCTCGTCACAGATACGCAGTATTTT.

The CDR3 reads CASSQIPDNTGELFF. The CDR3 DNA sequence: TGTGCCAGCAGCCAAATACCGGACAACACCGGGGAGCTGTTTTTT. The rearrangement joins TRBV11-2 to TRBJ2-2; D not certain. CDR3 length: 15 residues. CDR1 is SGHAT, CDR2 FQNNGV, per germline. V was trimmed by 5 bases and J by 2 bases, leaving 12 bases between them. Using reference TRBV11-2 and TRBJ2-2 for the parts outside the CDR3, the full variable domain is EAGVAQSPRYKIIEKRQSVAFWCNPISGHATLYWYQQILGQGPKLLIQFQNNGVVDDSQLPKDRFSAERLKGVDSTLKIQPAKLEDSAVYLCASSQIPDNTGELFFGEGSRLTVL.

The chain recombines TRBV15 with TRBJ2-2; D is uncertain. The germline gives CDR1 LNHNV, CDR2 YYDKDF (reference sequence). The V end lost 3 bases, the J end lost 7 bases, and 9 bases lay between the germline ends. The CDR3 has 13 residues. The CDR3 loop is CATSSQGNGELFF. The CDR3 coding sequence is TGTGCCACCAGCAGCCAAGGGAACGGGGAGCTGTTTTTT. The full variable domain, completed using reference TRBV15 and TRBJ2-2, is DAMVIQNPRYQVTQFGKPVTLSCSQTLNHNVMYWYQQKSSQAPKLLFHYYDKDFNNEADTPDNFQSRRPNTSFCFLDIRSPGLGDTAMYLCATSSQGNGELFFGEGSRLTVL.

The CDR3 loop reads CASSQGEGASNEKLFF. CDR3 in DNA: TGTGCCAGCAGCCAAGGGGAAGGGGCTAGTAATGAAAAACTGTTTTTT. The chain is built from TRBV3-1 (or the pseudogene TRBV3-2) and TRBJ1-4; tentative D call: TRBD1 (5 bases). The CDR3 spans 16 residues. V lost 1 base to trimming and J lost 4 bases, with 13 bases between them. Per germline, CDR1 LGHDT and CDR2 YNNKEL (reference sequence).

The chain joins TRBV12-5 to TRBJ1-1; the D gene is possibly TRBD1 (6 bases). The germline V gene encodes CDR1 LGHNT and CDR2 FRNRAP. Trimming removed 3 bases from V and 1 base from J, with 9 bases in between. This CDR3 has 14 residues. The chain's CDR3 is CASGLGGANTEAFF. The CDR3 DNA reads as TGTGCTAGTGGTTTAGGGGGGGCGAACACTGAAGCTTTCTTT.

The V call is TRBV5-1, the J call TRBJ2-1, with 7 bases fitting TRBD1. Trimming cost V 3 bases and J 5 bases; bases outside gene matches: 2. Germline V gene data show CDR1 as SGHRS and CDR2 as YFSETQ. This CDR3 is built from 13 residues. CDR3 amino acids: CASSSGQNNEQFF. The CDR3 region has the DNA TGCGCCAGCAGCTCGGGACAGAACAATGAGCAGTTCTTC.

This clone appeared a single time. V usage is TRBV13 and J usage is TRBJ2-5; D remains ambiguous. The V gene's germline CDR1 is PRHDT and CDR2 FYEKMQ (reference sequence). Deletions cut 5 bases from V and 1 base from J, with 26 bases between. The CDR3 spans 19 residues. The CDR3 protein is CASSHDAPWAESVQETQYF. The CDR3 DNA is TGTGCCAGCAGCCACGACGCCCCGTGGGCGGAAAGCGTCCAAGAGACCCAGTACTTC.

This chain joins TRBV5-1 and TRBJ2-1; 13 nucleotides match TRBD2. With 0 bases clipped from V and 4 bases from J, the junction kept 1 base outside the gene matches. Looked up from germline, CDR1 is SGHRS and CDR2 is YFSETQ. The length of the CDR3 is 16 residues. CDR3 region: CASSLAGLAGYNEQFF. CDR3 bases: TGCGCCAGCAGCTTGGCGGGACTAGCGGGATACAATGAGCAGTTCTTC.